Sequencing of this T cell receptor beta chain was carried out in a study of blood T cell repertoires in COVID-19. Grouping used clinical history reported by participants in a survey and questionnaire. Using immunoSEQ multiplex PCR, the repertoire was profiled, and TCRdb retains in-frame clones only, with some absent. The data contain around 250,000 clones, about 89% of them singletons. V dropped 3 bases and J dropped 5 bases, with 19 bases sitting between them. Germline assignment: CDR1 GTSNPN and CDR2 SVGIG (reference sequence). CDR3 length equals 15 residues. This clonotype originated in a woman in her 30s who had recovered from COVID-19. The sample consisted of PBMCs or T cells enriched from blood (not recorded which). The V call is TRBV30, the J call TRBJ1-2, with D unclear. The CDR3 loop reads CAWRKGRLGGYGYTF. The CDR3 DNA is TGTGCCTGGAGGAAGGGCCGTTTGGGAGGGTATGGCTACACCTTC.